These 17 T cell receptor beta chains came from one sample sequenced in a study of human T cells and chemical hapten exposure. Indicated time point: pre-sensitization, week 0. Stated treatment: therapeutic diphenylcyclopropenone sensitization with weekly scalp DPC. TCRdb reanalysed the RACE reads using MiXCR and keeps one entry per CDR3 protein. The sample carries 100,000 to 150,000 distinct CDR3 sequences, approximately 12% recorded once. Sequencing used whole blood, obtained in connection with sensitization to the hapten diphenylcyclopropenone (DPC). All receptors come from a woman aged 18-29 years with alopecia areata. Some clones in this sample may be carry-over from other donors' samples.

In its sample, this clonotype was seen a few times. The genes are TRBV11-1 and TRBJ2-7; possible D gene TRBD1, 5 bases. Trimming left V 5 bases short and J 3 bases short, with 11 bases between. Germline V CDR1 and CDR2: SGHAT, FQDESV (reference sequence). The length of the CDR3 is 13 residues. CDR3 sequence reads: CASSPGHYYEQYF. CDR3 sequence (DNA): TGTGCCAGCAGCCCAGGACATTACTACGAGCAGTACTTC.

This chain joins TRBV12-5 and TRBJ1-2; 9 nucleotides align to TRBD1. The ends lost 6 bases at V and 2 bases at J; junction bases unmatched: 4. The CDR3 covers 14 residues. Germline V gene sequence: CDR1 LGHNT, CDR2 FRNRAP. CDR3 DNA: TGTGCTAGTGGGCGGACAGGGGCAAACTATGGCTACACCTTC. Its translation is CASGRTGANYGYTF.

This clonotype was found a few times. This CDR3 is CASSPLFGVPADRGYYEQYF. The CDR3 DNA reads as TGTGCCAGCAGTCCCCTGTTCGGGGTGCCTGCGGACAGGGGATACTACGAGCAGTACTTC. The chain has TRBV28 and TRBJ2-7; 9 bases align to TRBD1. The germline gives CDR1 MDHEN, CDR2 SYDVKM. The CDR3 totals 20 residues. The ends lost 5 bases at V and 3 bases at J; junction bases unmatched: 23.

The rearrangement joins TRBV12-3 or TRBV12-4 to TRBJ1-2; weak D call: TRBD1 (5 bases). V was trimmed by 6 bases and J by 8 bases, leaving 25 bases between them. The CDR3 extends over 16 amino acids. Here the CDR3 reads CASRPTPPGPTEGYTF. The CDR3 nucleotides read TGTGCCAGCAGACCTACCCCACCGGGACCGACTGAGGGCTACACCTTC.

A few counts support this clonotype. Here the CDR3 reads CASSVGGDRGNSPLHF. The CDR3 bases are TGTGCCAGCAGCGTAGGAGGTGACAGGGGGAACTCACCCCTCCACTTT. The V and J genes are TRBV9 and TRBJ1-6; 9 nucleotides match TRBD1. The CDR3 has 16 residues. The germline V gene encodes CDR1 SGDLS and CDR2 YYNGEE. Trimming cost V 0 bases and J 10 bases; bases outside gene matches: 8.

This clonotype has more than one count but fewer than ten. The V call is TRBV19, the J call TRBJ2-3; TRBD2 matches 8 bases. CDR1 and CDR2 from the germline V gene are LNHDA and SQIVND (reference sequence). The length of the CDR3 is 14 residues. The J segment lost 5 bases and the V segment lost 5 bases, leaving 6 bases of the junction unmatched. CDR3 DNA sequence: TGTGCCAGTAGTGCTCGGGGGGGCCAAGATACGCAGTATTTT. It encodes CASSARGGQDTQYF.

This clonotype was counted ten times or more. The chain couples TRBV7-2 to TRBJ1-4, with 9 bases aligning to TRBD1. Trimming removed 5 bases from V and 2 bases from J; junction bases left unmatched: 3. Germline V gene lookup returns CDR1 SGHTA and CDR2 FQGNSA. The CDR3 runs to 15 residues. CDR3 loop: CASSPDRGTNEKLFF. CDR3 sequence (DNA): TGTGCCAGCAGCCCGGACAGGGGTACTAATGAAAAACTGTTTTTT.

This clonotype appeared many times. The gene calls are TRBV7-2 and TRBJ2-6, with TRBD2 as a possible D gene (6 bases). The CDR3 sequence is 17 residues long. Trimming removed 3 bases at V and 0 bases at J, with 12 bases between. CDR1 and CDR2 from the germline V gene are SGHTA and FQGNSA. CDR3 bases: TGTGCCAGCAGCTTTACGGGGACTGCCTCTGGGGCCAACGTCCTGACTTTC. Protein sequence: CASSFTGTASGANVLTF.

This clonotype was counted many times. The CDR3 DNA follows: TGTGCCAGCAGCGTTGGACAGGACACAGATACGCAGTATTTT. Translation: CASSVGQDTDTQYF. V and J are TRBV9 and TRBJ2-3; TRBD1 matches 7 bases. The CDR3 has 14 amino acids. V was clipped by 2 bases and J by 2 bases; unmatched bases: 2. Germline CDR1 and CDR2: SGDLS and YYNGEE. Looking up the rest from reference TRBV9 and TRBJ2-3 gives the full variable domain: DSGVTQTPKHLITATGQRVTLRCSPRSGDLSVYWYQQSLDQGLQFLIQYYNGEERAKGNILERFSAQQFPDLHSELNLSSLELGDSALYFCASSVGQDTDTQYFGPGTRLTVL.

A few counts support this clonotype. This chain links TRBV27 with TRBJ1-2, with D uncertain. Germline V gene lookup returns CDR1 MNHEY and CDR2 SMNVEV (reference sequence). The V end lost 8 bases, the J end lost 8 bases, and 24 bases lay between the germline ends. This CDR3 has 15 residues. CDR3 amino acids: CASRLALGVDGGYTF. CDR3 DNA sequence: TGTGCCAGCCGCTTAGCTTTAGGAGTGGACGGCGGCTACACCTTC.

This clonotype came up many times. This rearrangement joins TRBV3-1 to TRBJ2-1, with TRBD1 as a possible D gene (5 bases). The germline V gene has CDR1 LGHDT and CDR2 YNNKEL (reference sequence). The CDR3 has 15 amino acids. Trimming left V 1 base short and J 2 bases short, with 9 bases between. CDR3 DNA sequence: TGTGCCAGCAGCCAAGCCCCGGACACCTACAATGAGCAGTTCTTC. Amino acid sequence: CASSQAPDTYNEQFF.

This clonotype has ten or more counts. V is TRBV7-2 and J is TRBJ1-5; D unresolved. Looked up from germline, CDR1 is SGHTA and CDR2 is FQGNSA. With 1 base removed from V and 4 bases from J, the gap between germline ends came to 8 bases. The CDR3 loop spans 14 amino acids. CDR3 loop: CASSLGPRNQPQHF. Here the CDR3 DNA reads TGTGCCAGCAGCTTAGGTCCACGGAATCAGCCCCAGCATTTT. Supplemented by reference TRBV7-2 and TRBJ1-5, the full variable domain reads GAGVSQSPSNKVTEKGKDVELRCDPISGHTALYWYRQSLGQGLEFLIYFQGNSAPDKSGLPSDRFSAERTGGSVSTLTIQRTQQEDSAVYLCASSLGPRNQPQHFGDGTRLSIL.

This clonotype was detected ten times or more. The V and J genes are TRBV7-9 and TRBJ2-6, with 7 bases fitting TRBD1. The germline gives CDR1 SEHNR, CDR2 FQNEAQ (reference sequence). This CDR3 has 17 residues. Trimming took 5 bases from V and 0 from J; bases not matched to a gene: 7. In DNA form, the CDR3 reads TGTGCCAGCAGCCCCCGGGACAGCCGCTCTGGGGCCAACGTCCTGACTTTC. Translating it yields CASSPRDSRSGANVLTF. The entire variable domain, with the rest obtained from reference TRBV7-9 and TRBJ2-6, is as follows: DTGVSQNPRHKITKRGQNVTFRCDPISEHNRLYWYRQTLGQGPEFLTYFQNEAQLEKSRLLSDRFSAERPKGSFSTLEIQRTEQGDSAMYLCASSPRDSRSGANVLTFGAGSRLTVL.

V gene TRBV30 combines with J gene TRBJ1-1; D gene uncertain. Germline assignment: CDR1 GTSNPN and CDR2 SVGIG (reference sequence). The CDR3 spans 14 residues. Trimming removed 0 bases at V and 4 bases at J, with 12 bases between. The CDR3: CAWSVGRVFTEAFF. CDR3 DNA sequence: TGTGCCTGGAGTGTGGGAAGGGTTTTCACTGAAGCTTTCTTT.

The chain carries TRBV12-3 or TRBV12-4 and TRBJ1-1; weak D call: TRBD1 (6 bases). Trimming stripped 5 bases from V and 2 bases from J, with 12 bases between. The CDR3 sequence is 14 residues long. In nucleotides, the CDR3 is TGTGCCAGCAGTCAACAGGGTGGAAACACTGAAGCTTTCTTT. Amino acid sequence: CASSQQGGNTEAFF.

The CDR3 here is CASSEGQGSHQPQHF. CDR3 DNA sequence: TGTGCCAGCAGTGAAGGACAGGGGTCTCATCAGCCCCAGCATTTT. This chain connects TRBV2 to TRBJ1-5, with 8 nucleotides matching TRBD1. The CDR3 length is 15 residues. With 1 base clipped from V and 5 bases from J, the junction kept 4 bases outside the gene matches. Germline CDR1 reads SNHLY; CDR2 reads FYNNEI. Combining the CDR3 with reference TRBV2 and TRBJ1-5 gives the whole variable domain EPEVTQTPSHQVTQMGQEVILRCVPISNHLYFYWYRQILGQKVEFLVSFYNNEISEKSEIFDDQFSVERPDGSNFTLKIRSTKLEDSAMYFCASSEGQGSHQPQHFGDGTRLSIL.

This rearrangement joins TRBV29-1 to TRBJ2-3; perhaps TRBD2 as D (5 bases). The length of the CDR3 is 12 residues. Germline lookup yields CDR1 SQVTM and CDR2 ANQGSEA. The germline V and J ends were trimmed by 5 bases and 6 bases, with 12 bases remaining between them. In DNA, the CDR3 is TGCAGCGTTAGAGGGAGATCGGATACGCAGTATTTT. Encoded protein: CSVRGRSDTQYF.